The 2 T cell receptor beta chains below were found in one sample sequenced in a study of T cells in localized non-small cell lung cancer. Assay used: immunoSEQ multiplex PCR; TCRdb lists only in-frame clones, some missing. The sample consists of around 50,000 clones, approximately 90% of them appearing once. This sample comprised PBMCs, obtained before any cancer treatment. The receptors derive from a man aged 40-75 years with stage II lung adenocarcinoma.

This clone has just one count. The V call is TRBV28, the J call TRBJ1-1, with 10 bases aligning to TRBD1. Trimming took 6 bases from V and 4 from J; bases not matched to a gene: 8. This CDR3 has 15 residues. The germline CDR1 and CDR2 sequences are MDHEN and SYDVKM. CDR3 amino acids: CASSSWTGGSTEAFF. For the CDR3, the DNA is TGTGCCAGCAGCTCCTGGACAGGGGGGAGCACTGAAGCTTTCTTT.

The chain recombines TRBV7-2 with TRBJ1-5; D remains ambiguous. CDR3 length: 16 amino acids. V was trimmed by 1 base and J by 1 base, leaving 11 bases between them. Per germline, CDR1 SGHTA and CDR2 FQGNSA. Here the CDR3 reads CASSLVSGISNQPQHF. CDR3 coding DNA: TGTGCCAGCAGCTTAGTTTCGGGTATCAGCAATCAGCCCCAGCATTTT. The variable domain in full, completed from reference TRBV7-2 and TRBJ1-5, reads GAGVSQSPSNKVTEKGKDVELRCDPISGHTALYWYRQSLGQGLEFLIYFQGNSAPDKSGLPSDRFSAERTGGSVSTLTIQRTQQEDSAVYLCASSLVSGISNQPQHFGDGTRLSIL.